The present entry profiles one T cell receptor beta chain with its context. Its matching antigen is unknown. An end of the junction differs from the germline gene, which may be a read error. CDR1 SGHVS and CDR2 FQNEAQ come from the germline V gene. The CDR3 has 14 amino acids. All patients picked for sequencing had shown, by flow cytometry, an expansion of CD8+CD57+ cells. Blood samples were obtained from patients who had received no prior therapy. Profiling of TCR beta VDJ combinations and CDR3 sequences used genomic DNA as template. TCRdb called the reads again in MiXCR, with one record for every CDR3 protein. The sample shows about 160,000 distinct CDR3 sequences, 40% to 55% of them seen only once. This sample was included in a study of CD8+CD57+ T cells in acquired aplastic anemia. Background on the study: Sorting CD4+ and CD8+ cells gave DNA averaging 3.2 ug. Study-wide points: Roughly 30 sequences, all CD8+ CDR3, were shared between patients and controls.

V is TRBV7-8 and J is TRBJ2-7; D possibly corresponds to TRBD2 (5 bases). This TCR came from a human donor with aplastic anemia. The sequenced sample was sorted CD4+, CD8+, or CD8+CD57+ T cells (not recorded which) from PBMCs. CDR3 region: CASSLRPPTGELYF. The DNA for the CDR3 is TGTGCCAGCAGCTTACGACCGCCCACCGGGGAGCTGTACTTC.